The subject of this entry is one T cell receptor beta chain. This specimen belongs to a study of blood T cell repertoires in COVID-19. This CDR3 contains 15 residues. The V and J ends lost 0 bases and 4 bases respectively, with 13 bases between them. Germline CDR1 SGHTS, CDR2 YDEGEE. Measured with immunoSEQ multiplex PCR; TCRdb has only the in-frame clones, and not every one. Counted here are roughly 280,000 clones, less than 90% occurring once; the ten biggest clones make up roughly 1.8%. This chain uses TRBV5-8 with TRBJ1-2, with D tentatively TRBD1 (6 bases). This receptor was identified in a man between 25 and 39 years old with active or convalescent COVID-19. The sample taken for sequencing was peripheral blood. CDR3: CASSLAGHNAYGYTF. Here the CDR3 DNA reads TGTGCCAGCAGCTTGGCGGGACATAATGCCTATGGCTACACCTTC.